This T cell receptor (beta chain) was recovered during a study of cytomegalovirus exposure and HLA in healthy donors. Study results and limitations: When analyzed later, a missense DCLRE1C variant was found to be linked to TCR beta V- and J-gene trimming.

Those who donated were healthy bone marrow donors. Germline values: CDR1 LNHDA, CDR2 SQIVND (reference sequence). This CDR3 comprises 15 residues. Deletions cut 1 base from V and 0 bases from J, with 4 bases between. As to this clone: The target antigen is unknown.

PCR amplification relied on 60 Vbeta primers (plus 13 Jbeta primers). Method: immunoSEQ multiplex PCR; TCRdb's copy keeps in-frame clones and lacks some. The data hold some 80,000 clones, with around 78% observed a single time. This chain joins TRBV19 and TRBJ2-6; no definite D call. The receptor's source is a man between 40 and 49 years old in good health and CMV-seronegative. Material for sequencing was PBMCs. The CDR3: CASSIGSSGANVLTF. The CDR3 DNA sequence: TGTGCCAGTAGTATAGGTAGCTCTGGGGCCAACGTCCTGACTTTC.